Following are 21 T cell receptor beta chains from one sample sequenced in a study of Ad26.COV2.S vaccination and SARS-CoV-2 variants. The protocol was immunoSEQ multiplex PCR, while the TCRdb copy is restricted to in-frame clones and leaves out a portion. The sample has more than 300,000 clones; just over 85% are singletons. Described treatment: 19 received Ad26.COV2.S at low or high dose, single or two shots; 5 received placebo; per-sample allocation not given. Day 63 after the first vaccine or placebo injection was the time point for sampling. The material sequenced was peripheral blood, taken in a trial of Ad26.COV2.S vaccine versus placebo. The receptors derive from a person between 18 and 60 years old who received the Ad26.COV2.S COVID-19 vaccine or a placebo.

The chain recombines TRBV6-5 with TRBJ2-7; D uncertain. Germline V lookup: CDR1 MNHEY, CDR2 SVGAGI. Trimming removed 0 bases from V and 2 bases from J, with 8 bases in between. The CDR3 runs 14 residues. The CDR3 sequence is CASSYSGQTYEQYF. The CDR3 DNA follows: TGTGCCAGCAGTTACTCTGGCCAAACCTACGAGCAGTACTTC.

V usage is TRBV4-1 and J usage is TRBJ2-7; 9 nucleotides agree with TRBD2. V trimming: 3 bases; J trimming: 2 bases; junction bases outside the gene matches: 5. There are 15 residues in the CDR3. Germline V gene lookup returns CDR1 MGHRA and CDR2 YSYEKL. CDR3: CASSHLAGSAYEQYF. The CDR3 DNA sequence: TGCGCCAGCAGCCACCTAGCGGGGTCGGCCTACGAGCAGTACTTC.

The V call is TRBV18, the J call TRBJ2-5, with D unresolved. CDR3 length equals 13 residues. With 0 bases removed from V and 0 bases from J, the gap between germline ends came to 2 bases. CDR1 KGHSH and CDR2 LQKENI come from the germline V gene. CDR3 coding DNA: TGTGCCAGCTCACCACCTAACCAAGAGACCCAGTACTTC. It specifies CASSPPNQETQYF.

This clone occurred once. The V gene is TRBV5-8, the J gene TRBJ2-3, with D perhaps matching TRBD1 or TRBD2 (6 bases each). Germline lookup yields CDR1 SGHTS and CDR2 YDEGEE. The ends were cut back, 1 base at V and 0 bases at J, with 12 bases in the middle. This CDR3 is 16 amino acids long. The CDR3, as DNA: TGTGCCAGCAGCTTGAGTGGGGGGCTGAGCACAGATACGCAGTATTTT. Protein product: CASSLSGGLSTDTQYF.

The V call is TRBV24-1, the J call TRBJ1-2; 7 bases fit TRBD1. V gave up 3 bases and J gave up 9 bases; unmatched junction bases: 3. The CDR3 extends over 12 amino acids. From germline, CDR1 is KGHDR and CDR2 SFDVKD. The CDR3 spells CATSDATGSYTF. The CDR3 nucleotides read TGTGCCACCAGTGATGCGACAGGGAGCTACACCTTC.

V gene TRBV30 combines with J gene TRBJ1-6; D remains ambiguous. Germline V gene data show CDR1 as GTSNPN and CDR2 as SVGIG (reference sequence). This CDR3 is built from 13 residues. V gave up 3 bases and J gave up 7 bases, with 10 bases separating them. In DNA form, the CDR3 reads TGTGCCTGGAGAAGGGATGCGAATTCACCCCTCCACTTT. Its protein product is CAWRRDANSPLHF.

The chain couples TRBV30 to TRBJ2-5; TRBD2 aligns across 9 bases. From germline, CDR1 is GTSNPN and CDR2 SVGIG (reference sequence). Trimming at V came to 2 bases and at J to 5 bases, leaving 9 bases not matched to a gene. This CDR3 is 15 amino acids long. CDR3 sequence reads: CAWSTGTSSGETQYF. CDR3 bases: TGTGCCTGGAGTACGGGGACTAGCTCCGGCGAGACCCAGTACTTC.

This sequence joins TRBV5-6 and TRBJ2-5, with a weak D call TRBD1 (5 bases). This CDR3 contains 11 residues. Trimming removed 3 bases from V and 7 bases from J, with 7 bases in between. The germline gives CDR1 SGHDT, CDR2 YYEEEE. The CDR3 here is CASSSRGTQYF. CDR3 nucleotide sequence: TGTGCCAGCAGCTCAAGGGGGACCCAGTACTTC.

The chain joins TRBV18 to TRBJ1-1; TRBD1 agrees at 10 bases. There are 15 residues in the CDR3. With 3 bases clipped from V and 4 bases from J, the junction kept 5 bases outside the gene matches. CDR1 KGHSH and CDR2 LQKENI come from the germline V gene. The CDR3 DNA follows: TGTGCCAGCTCACCCTACGACAGGGGGCCCACTGAAGCTTTCTTT. This encodes CASSPYDRGPTEAFF. Full variable domain (remainder filled in from reference TRBV18 and TRBJ1-1): NAGVMQNPRHLVRRRGQEARLRCSPMKGHSHVYWYRQLPEEGLKFMVYLQKENIIDESGMPKERFSAEFPKEGPSILRIQQVVRGDSAAYFCASSPYDRGPTEAFFGQGTRLTVV.

This clone occurred a few times. The chain joins TRBV7-9 to TRBJ1-1; D unclear. V gave up 4 bases and J gave up 5 bases, with 20 bases separating them. This CDR3 contains 16 residues. Germline-derived CDR1 and CDR2 are SEHNR and FQNEAQ (reference sequence). CDR3 protein: CASSSDLYLSATEAFF. The CDR3 DNA reads TGTGCCAGCAGCTCGGACCTGTACCTGTCGGCGACTGAAGCTTTCTTT.

The chain recombines TRBV5-1 with TRBJ2-7; TRBD2 matches 13 bases. V lost 2 bases to trimming and J lost 4 bases; unmatched junction nucleotides: 12. CDR3 length: 18 residues. Germline V CDR1 and CDR2: SGHRS, YFSETQ. The CDR3 here is CASSLSGTSGVGGYEQYF. The CDR3 region has the DNA TGCGCCAGCAGCTTATCCGGGACTAGCGGGGTCGGCGGTTACGAGCAGTACTTC.

This chain links TRBV2 with TRBJ1-3; D is undetermined. This CDR3 is 15 amino acids long. V was shortened by 6 bases and J by 0 bases, with 12 bases between the two germline ends. Germline V gene sequence: CDR1 SNHLY, CDR2 FYNNEI. CDR3: CASSPTTISGNTIYF. CDR3 nucleotide sequence: TGTGCCAGCAGCCCCACGACTATCTCTGGAAACACCATATATTTT. Full variable domain (missing parts from reference TRBV2 and TRBJ1-3): EPEVTQTPSHQVTQMGQEVILRCVPISNHLYFYWYRQILGQKVEFLVSFYNNEISEKSEIFDDQFSVERPDGSNFTLKIRSTKLEDSAMYFCASSPTTISGNTIYFGEGSWLTVV.

The rearrangement uses TRBV19 and TRBJ1-3, with a tentative D call TRBD1 (5 bases). The CDR3 consists of 15 residues. Trimming cost V 5 bases and J 1 base, with 12 bases left between them. The germline CDR1 and CDR2 sequences are LNHDA and SQIVND (reference sequence). CDR3 nucleotides: TGTGCCAGTAGTGTCACTACAGGATCTGGAAACACCATATATTTT. As protein: CASSVTTGSGNTIYF.

The gene calls are TRBV29-1 and TRBJ1-2; D not resolved. The V gene lost 0 bases and the J gene lost 8 bases, with 13 bases spanning the gap. Germline V gene data show CDR1 as SQVTM and CDR2 as ANQGSEA. The CDR3 consists of 13 residues. The CDR3 region is CSVEDAKSLGYTF. The CDR3 DNA sequence: TGCAGCGTTGAAGACGCAAAGAGCCTGGGCTACACCTTC.

About this clone: Germline and junction disagree at one end, which may indicate a read error. The V gene is TRBV6-1, the J gene TRBJ2-1, with a possible D match to TRBD1 (5 bases). CDR1 MNHNS and CDR2 SASEGT come from the germline V gene. This CDR3 contains 16 residues. CDR3 region: CASSEGVWNSYNEQFF. The CDR3 DNA follows: TGTGCCAGCAGCGAAGGGGTATGGAACTCCTACAATGAGCAGTTCTTC.

The chain recombines TRBV5-5 with TRBJ2-1; no clear D gene. The V and J ends lost 3 bases and 7 bases respectively, with 14 bases between them. The CDR3 runs to 14 residues. Per the germline V gene, CDR1 is SGHKS and CDR2 is YYEKEE (reference sequence). The CDR3 region is CASSSRISPNEQFF. CDR3 in DNA: TGTGCCAGCAGCTCCCGTATTAGTCCTAATGAGCAGTTCTTC.

The chain employs TRBV6-2 or TRBV6-3 and TRBJ1-4; D ambiguous. This CDR3 has 16 residues. Trimming left V 1 base short and J 6 bases short, with 15 bases between. CDR1 and CDR2 (germline): MNHEY, SVGEGT. In DNA form, the CDR3 reads TGTGCCAGCAGTTACTTGGGGAACTATCGGGATGAAAAACTGTTTTTT. Translation: CASSYLGNYRDEKLFF.

This clone was counted only a few times. V and J are TRBV11-2 and TRBJ1-1; 7 bases match TRBD1. CDR3 length equals 15 residues. The germline V gene encodes CDR1 SGHAT and CDR2 FQNNGV. The V gene end was trimmed by 5 bases and the J gene end by 0 bases; junction bases not matched to a gene: 6. The DNA of the CDR3 is TGTGCCAGCAGCCCCCGGACAGGCTTGAACACTGAAGCTTTCTTT. It codes for CASSPRTGLNTEAFF.

The chain links TRBV6-2 or TRBV6-3 to TRBJ1-4; 7 nucleotides line up with TRBD1. V lost 4 bases and J lost 3; bases outside the gene matches: 5. The CDR3 has 15 residues. CDR1 and CDR2 (germline): MNHEY, SVGEGT. The CDR3 DNA is TGTGCCAGCAGTTCAACGACAGGGCCTAATGAAAAACTGTTTTTT. Translating it yields CASSSTTGPNEKLFF.

DNA of the CDR3: TGTGCCAGCAGCCTCCAAGGGGCAGATACGCAGTATTTT. Protein: CASSLQGADTQYF. This chain connects TRBV13 to TRBJ2-3; D is possibly TRBD1 (5 bases). V lost 5 bases and J lost 4, with 10 bases in between. Germline loops: CDR1 PRHDT, CDR2 FYEKMQ (reference sequence). The CDR3 has 13 residues.

The chain carries TRBV5-1 and TRBJ2-1, with 13 nucleotides matching TRBD2. Germline CDR1 is SGHRS and CDR2 is YFSETQ. J was trimmed by 6 bases and V by 3 bases; bases with no gene match: 3. The CDR3 has 15 residues. CDR3 sequence reads: CASSSLAGGPNEQFF. The CDR3 nucleotides are TGCGCCAGCAGCTCACTAGCGGGGGGGCCCAATGAGCAGTTCTTC.